This T cell receptor beta chain was identified in a study of blood T cell repertoires in COVID-19. In Seattle, patients joined the study during active infection and were tracked longitudinally. Profiled with immunoSEQ multiplex PCR; TCRdb holds only in-frame clones, not every one. Of about 410,000 clones listed, around 91% are singletons. CDR3 size: 16 residues. The germline V gene encodes CDR1 MNHEY and CDR2 SMNVEV (reference sequence). Trimming left V 7 bases short and J 5 bases short, with 21 bases between. This rearrangement joins TRBV27 to TRBJ1-5; D might be TRBD1 (5 bases). Sequenced input: peripheral blood. This receptor was identified in a woman aged 40 to 55 with COVID-19, enrolled during active disease. The CDR3 DNA sequence: TGTGCCAGCAAATCAAAGGCGGGGGGTATTGATCAGCCCCAGCATTTT. It encodes CASKSKAGGIDQPQHF.